A single sample gave rise to the 24 T cell receptor beta chains below, sequenced in a study of T-cell reconstitution after alpha-beta-depleted transplantation in children (dated by TCRdb to the mid-2010s). The method behind the library was PCR. The sequencer was an Illumina HiSeq 2500. Molecular barcoding was employed in the preparation of TCR libraries, with unique molecular identifiers being used to normalize TCRbeta repertoire quantification. The raw public data were reprocessed by TCRdb itself: fastp quality trimming at Q25, MiXCR clonotype calling, in-frame beta chains only. For every CDR3 protein sequence, its rows merge into one entry that carries the most common genes and DNA. The table for this sample lists about 640,000 distinct CDR3 sequences; under 15% of them were counted only once. The ten largest make up around 2% of the sample. The sample's treatment or condition label is to be understood as: allogeneic hematopoietic cell transplantation with graft depleted of TCRalphabeta T cells and CD19 B cells.

The sequenced sample was PBMCs, mostly from graft donor cells, obtained 360 days after TCRalphabeta/CD19-depleted stem cell transplant. The receptors shown here come from a male patient younger than 18 who had a stem cell transplant for acute myeloid leukemia, so the T cells may come from the graft donor.

There are many counts of this clonotype. V and J are TRBV19 and TRBJ2-1; TRBD2 aligns across 11 bases. V lost 3 bases and J lost 4; bases outside the gene matches: 5. The CDR3 runs to 16 residues. Germline V CDR1 and CDR2: LNHDA, SQIVND (reference sequence). The CDR3 DNA is TGTGCCAGTAGTATGACTAGCGGGACCGCTTACAATGAGCAGTTCTTC. Translation: CASSMTSGTAYNEQFF.

CDR3 sequence reads: CASSVEVWLNYGYTF. CDR3 nucleotides: TGTGCCAGCAGCGTAGAAGTGTGGCTCAACTATGGCTACACCTTC. The rearrangement uses TRBV9 and TRBJ1-2; D is ambiguous. There are 15 residues in the CDR3. Germline loops: CDR1 SGDLS, CDR2 YYNGEE. V dropped 0 bases and J dropped 2 bases, with 11 bases sitting between them.

This clonotype was detected a few times. The CDR3 nucleotides read TGTGCCAGCAGTTACGTGGGAGAAGCTTTCTTT. Protein: CASSYVGEAFF. The chain recombines TRBV6-6 with TRBJ1-1; no clear D gene. V was clipped by 2 bases and J by 8 bases, with 6 bases between them. The CDR3 has 11 residues. Germline CDR1 MNHNY, CDR2 SVGAGI (reference sequence).

This clonotype has only a few counts. This chain links TRBV4-3 with TRBJ2-2; the D gene is possibly TRBD2 (7 bases). Trimming left V 0 bases short and J 4 bases short, with 18 bases between. This CDR3 comprises 18 residues. Germline lookup yields CDR1 LGHNA and CDR2 YSLEER. As DNA, the CDR3 is TGCGCCAGCAGCCAAGATGGGGGGGGCGGGAGCGGCACCGGGGAGCTGTTTTTT. It encodes CASSQDGGGGSGTGELFF.

This clonotype was seen ten or more times. The CDR3 DNA is TGTGCCAGCAGCTTCGAGGGGACAGGGTATCTCCAAGAGACCCAGTACTTC. Translation gives CASSFEGTGYLQETQYF. This chain joins TRBV25-1 and TRBJ2-5; 9 bases are a match to TRBD1. Trimming cost V 6 bases and J 1 base; bases outside gene matches: 12. CDR3 length: 17 amino acids. Germline V lookup: CDR1 MGHDK, CDR2 SYGVNS.

The chain recombines TRBV6-1 with TRBJ1-1; TRBD1 matches 12 bases. The germline CDR1 and CDR2 sequences are MNHNS and SASEGT. The J segment lost 6 bases and the V segment lost 6 bases, leaving 8 bases of the junction unmatched. The CDR3 contains 15 residues. CDR3 residues: CASRETGTGGPEAFF. The CDR3 nucleotides read TGTGCCAGCAGGGAAACCGGGACAGGGGGCCCTGAAGCTTTCTTT.

This rearrangement joins TRBV30 to TRBJ2-7; 7 bases line up with TRBD1. This CDR3 is 13 amino acids long. Germline CDR1 and CDR2: GTSNPN and SVGIG (reference sequence). V gave up 4 bases and J gave up 2 bases; unmatched junction bases: 5. The chain's CDR3 is CAWTGGRTYEQYF. The CDR3 region has the DNA TGTGCCTGGACAGGGGGAAGGACCTACGAGCAGTACTTC.

This clonotype turned up a few times. The genes are TRBV20-1 and TRBJ2-7; the D gene is possibly TRBD2 (6 bases). Germline assignment: CDR1 DFQATT and CDR2 SNEGSKA (reference sequence). The V end lost 4 bases, the J end lost 2 bases, and 15 bases lay between the germline ends. This CDR3 has 14 amino acids. CDR3 residues: CSAIPGVLAYEQYF. The CDR3 DNA follows: TGCAGTGCTATCCCGGGGGTTCTTGCCTACGAGCAGTACTTC.

The chain links TRBV29-1 to TRBJ1-6; 8 bases align to TRBD1. The CDR3 covers 14 residues. Germline V lookup: CDR1 SQVTM, CDR2 ANQGSEA. Trimming cost V 6 bases and J 6 bases; bases outside gene matches: 7. The CDR3: CSVRTGGGNSPLHF. Here the CDR3 DNA reads TGCAGCGTACGCACAGGGGGAGGTAATTCACCCCTCCACTTT.

The chain is built from TRBV7-9 and TRBJ2-7; 8 nucleotides align to TRBD1. The germline V gene encodes CDR1 SEHNR and CDR2 FQNEAQ (reference sequence). The CDR3 runs 15 residues. V lost 4 bases and J lost 2; bases outside the gene matches: 7. CDR3 sequence reads: CASSSLTGEAYEQYF. In nucleotides, the CDR3 is TGTGCCAGCAGCTCCCTGACAGGGGAGGCCTACGAGCAGTACTTC.

This clonotype was recorded many times. This chain connects TRBV29-1 to TRBJ2-1; D is tentatively TRBD1 or TRBD2 (6 bases each). The V gene lost 2 bases and the J gene lost 3 bases, with 20 bases spanning the gap. The CDR3 sequence is 17 residues long. Germline V gene sequence: CDR1 SQVTM, CDR2 ANQGSEA. CDR3 in DNA: TGCAGCGTTGAATCCCTGTGGGCCGGGGGCCACTACAATGAGCAGTTCTTC. Translated: CSVESLWAGGHYNEQFF.

The chain combines TRBV20-1 with TRBJ2-2, with no clear D. The length of the CDR3 is 12 residues. Trimming removed 5 bases at V and 5 bases at J, with 9 bases between. Germline loops: CDR1 DFQATT, CDR2 SNEGSKA (reference sequence). This CDR3 reads CSAPWVTGELFF. The CDR3 DNA reads as TGCAGTGCTCCTTGGGTTACCGGGGAGCTGTTTTTT.

This clonotype has a handful of counts. The chain uses TRBV4-3 and TRBJ2-7, with D perhaps matching TRBD1 or TRBD2 (6 bases each). Germline lookup yields CDR1 LGHNA and CDR2 YSLEER. The CDR3 sequence is 15 residues long. Trimming took 2 bases from V and 2 from J, leaving 13 bases between them. CDR3 in amino acids: CASSQLQEGAYEQYF. The CDR3 DNA is TGCGCCAGCAGCCAATTGCAGGAGGGGGCCTACGAGCAGTACTTC.

J is TRBJ2-2 and V is TRBV28; 10 bases agree with TRBD1. The junction had 4 bases not matched to a gene; V was cut back by 6 bases and J by 6 bases. This CDR3 has 14 residues. From germline, CDR1 is MDHEN and CDR2 SYDVKM. The CDR3 DNA sequence: TGTGCCAGCAGCCCCGGGACAGGGGCCGGGGAGCTGTTTTTT. It specifies CASSPGTGAGELFF.

This clonotype showed up just a few times. The CDR3 region is CASSRGTGTNQPQHF. The CDR3 nucleotides read TGTGCCAGCAGCCGGGGGACAGGGACCAATCAGCCCCAGCATTTT. The chain joins TRBV28 to TRBJ1-5, with 9 bases aligning to TRBD1. The CDR3 consists of 15 residues. The J segment lost 3 bases and the V segment lost 6 bases, leaving 6 bases of the junction unmatched. Germline lookup yields CDR1 MDHEN and CDR2 SYDVKM.

The chain couples TRBV28 to TRBJ1-1, with 9 bases identical to TRBD1. Trimming removed 5 bases from V and 5 bases from J; junction bases left unmatched: 12. Germline V gene data show CDR1 as MDHEN and CDR2 as SYDVKM. The CDR3 consists of 16 residues. This chain's CDR3 is CASSRDREKVGTEAFF. The CDR3 DNA is TGTGCCAGCAGTCGGGACAGGGAGAAGGTGGGAACTGAAGCTTTCTTT.

The genes are TRBV3-1 and TRBJ1-5; D ambiguous. The germline gives CDR1 LGHDT, CDR2 YNNKEL (reference sequence). V shed 0 bases and J shed 11 bases, with 11 bases lying between them. The CDR3 consists of 13 residues. The CDR3 loop is CASSQDPGTAQHF. The CDR3 DNA reads as TGTGCCAGCAGCCAAGATCCGGGTACGGCCCAGCATTTT.

This clonotype was detected a few times. The chain links TRBV28 to TRBJ2-5; perhaps TRBD1 as D (6 bases). CDR1 is MDHEN, CDR2 SYDVKM, per germline. V lost 4 bases, J lost 4 bases, and 10 bases lay in between. There are 13 residues in the CDR3. CDR3 region: CASSWGQSETQYF. CDR3 nucleotides: TGTGCCAGCAGTTGGGGACAATCAGAGACCCAGTACTTC.

The gene calls are TRBV12-3 or TRBV12-4 and TRBJ2-2; 10 bases match TRBD1. Unmatched junction bases numbered 7, after V lost 6 bases and J lost 0 bases. This CDR3 has 17 amino acids. The CDR3 nucleotides read TGTGCCAGCAGCCCGGGACAGGGGCCCCCGAACACCGGGGAGCTGTTTTTT. It encodes CASSPGQGPPNTGELFF.

The chain carries TRBV28 and TRBJ2-5; 9 bases are shared with TRBD1. This CDR3 has 18 residues. Germline assignment: CDR1 MDHEN and CDR2 SYDVKM. The V and J ends lost 6 bases and 1 base, in that order; junction bases with no gene match: 15. The CDR3 DNA reads as TGTGCCAGCAGCCTCCGGGACAGGGTGTACAGCTTCCAAGAGACCCAGTACTTC. Amino acid sequence: CASSLRDRVYSFQETQYF.

This clonotype was detected a few times. The gene calls are TRBV7-8 and TRBJ2-7; weak D call: TRBD1 (6 bases). The CDR3 extends over 15 amino acids. Germline CDR1 and CDR2: SGHVS and FQNEAQ. The V end lost 4 bases, the J end lost 6 bases, and 19 bases lay between the germline ends. CDR3: CASSSKDSRSLEQYF. The CDR3 DNA reads as TGTGCCAGCAGCTCCAAGGACAGTAGGAGTCTCGAGCAGTACTTC.

This clonotype has a handful of counts. This chain joins TRBV6-2 or TRBV6-3 and TRBJ2-1; D unclear. Germline CDR1 and CDR2: MNHEY and SVGEGT. CDR3 length: 20 residues. The V and J ends lost 0 bases and 6 bases respectively, with 27 bases between them. Here the CDR3 reads CASSYSPTRYRPPEGNEQFF. In DNA form, the CDR3 reads TGTGCCAGCAGTTACTCTCCAACTCGTTACCGGCCGCCCGAAGGCAATGAGCAGTTCTTC.

The chain recombines TRBV29-1 with TRBJ1-1, with 8 bases identical to TRBD1. V shed 6 bases and J 3 bases; nucleotides not matched to a gene: 3. In germline, CDR1 is SQVTM, CDR2 ANQGSEA. This CDR3 spans 12 amino acids. The CDR3 DNA reads TGCAGCGTGGACAGGGTGGACACTGAAGCTTTCTTT. Encoded protein: CSVDRVDTEAFF.

This clonotype was seen many times. The chain carries TRBV12-5 and TRBJ1-5; D uncertain. Germline V gene sequence: CDR1 LGHNT, CDR2 FRNRAP. Trimming cost V 5 bases and J 2 bases, with 4 bases left between them. The CDR3 has 12 amino acids. As DNA, the CDR3 is TGTGCTAGTGGTATGGGCAATCAGCCCCAGCATTTT. As protein: CASGMGNQPQHF.